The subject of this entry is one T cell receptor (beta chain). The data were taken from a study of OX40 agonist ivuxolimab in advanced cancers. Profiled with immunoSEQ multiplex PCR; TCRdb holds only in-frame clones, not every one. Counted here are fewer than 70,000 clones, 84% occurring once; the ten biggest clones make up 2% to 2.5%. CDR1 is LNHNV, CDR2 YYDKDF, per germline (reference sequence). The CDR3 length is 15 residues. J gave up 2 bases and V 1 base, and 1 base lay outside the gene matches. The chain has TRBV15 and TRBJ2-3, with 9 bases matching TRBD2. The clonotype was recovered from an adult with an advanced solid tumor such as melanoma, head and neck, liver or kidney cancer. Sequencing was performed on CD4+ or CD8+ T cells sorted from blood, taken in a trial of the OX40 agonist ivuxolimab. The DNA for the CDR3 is TGTGCCACCAGCAGAGTAGCGGGGGACACAGATACGCAGTATTTT. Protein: CATSRVAGDTDTQYF. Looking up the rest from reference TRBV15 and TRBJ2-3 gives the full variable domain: DAMVIQNPRYQVTQFGKPVTLSCSQTLNHNVMYWYQQKSSQAPKLLFHYYDKDFNNEADTPDNFQSRRPNTSFCFLDIRSPGLGDTAMYLCATSRVAGDTDTQYFGPGTRLTVL.